This T cell receptor beta chain was identified during a study of blood T cells in healthy people across ages. Study information: Researchers report that template switching captured about one barcoded beta molecule per two T cells. Study-wide findings and caveats: Samples with more naive T cells showed higher observed beta diversity.

Per-sample PBMC isolation yielded at least 7 million cells. Extraction yielded at least 6 micrograms of total RNA per sample. Then a second PCR, running about 7 to 11 cycles, was carried out with a sample-barcoded 5' primer and a J-beta primer mix. TCRdb passed the 5' RACE reads through MiXCR, listing each CDR3 protein once. In the table there are 1.5 million to 2 million distinct CDR3 sequences, about 28% of which are singletons. This clonotype has just a few counts. What it binds is not known. This CDR3 has 15 amino acids. V lost 2 bases, J lost 2 bases, and 13 bases lay in between. CDR1 is DFQATT and CDR2 is SNEGSKA in the germline V gene (reference sequence).

The TCR originated in a young woman in good health. The specimen sequenced was blood. This sequence joins TRBV20-1 and TRBJ2-1; TRBD2 might be the D (6 bases). The CDR3 DNA reads TGCAGTGCTAGAAACGAGCGGGTCCCCTACAATGAGCAGTTCTTC. It encodes CSARNERVPYNEQFF.